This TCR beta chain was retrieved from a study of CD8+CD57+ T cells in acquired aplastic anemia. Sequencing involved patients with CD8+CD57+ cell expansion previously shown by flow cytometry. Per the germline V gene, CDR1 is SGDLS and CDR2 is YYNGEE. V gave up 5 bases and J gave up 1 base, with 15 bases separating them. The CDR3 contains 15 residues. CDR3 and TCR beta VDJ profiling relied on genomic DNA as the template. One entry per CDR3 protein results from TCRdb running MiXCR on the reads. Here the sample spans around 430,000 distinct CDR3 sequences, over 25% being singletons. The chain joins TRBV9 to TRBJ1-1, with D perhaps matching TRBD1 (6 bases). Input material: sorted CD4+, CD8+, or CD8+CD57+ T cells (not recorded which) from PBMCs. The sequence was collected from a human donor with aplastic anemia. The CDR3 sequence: CASSEGGGSNTEAFF. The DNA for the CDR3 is TGTGCCAGCAGTGAGGGGGGGGGTTCGAACACTGAAGCTTTCTTT.